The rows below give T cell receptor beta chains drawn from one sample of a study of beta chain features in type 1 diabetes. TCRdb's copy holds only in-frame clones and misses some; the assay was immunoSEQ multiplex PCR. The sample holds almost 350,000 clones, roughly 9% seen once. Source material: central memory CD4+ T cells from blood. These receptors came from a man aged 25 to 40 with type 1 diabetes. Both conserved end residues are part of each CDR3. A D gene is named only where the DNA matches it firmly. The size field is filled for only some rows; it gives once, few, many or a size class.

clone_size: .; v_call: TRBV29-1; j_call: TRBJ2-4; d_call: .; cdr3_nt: TGCAGCGTTGCGGTGGGAGCCAAAAACATTCAGTACTTC; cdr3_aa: CSVAVGAKNIQYF
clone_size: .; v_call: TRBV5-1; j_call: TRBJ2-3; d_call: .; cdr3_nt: TGCGCCAGCAGCGGGGCGGGGGCCTATGAAGATACGCAGTATTTT; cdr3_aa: CASSGAGAYEDTQYF
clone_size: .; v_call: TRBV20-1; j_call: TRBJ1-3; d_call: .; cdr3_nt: TGCAGTGCCTTAGATCGAAACACCATATATTTT; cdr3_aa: CSALDRNTIYF
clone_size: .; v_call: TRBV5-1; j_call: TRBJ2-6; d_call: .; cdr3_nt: TGCGCCAGCAGGGGCATCACCTCTGGGGCCAACGTCCTGACTTTC; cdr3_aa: CASRGITSGANVLTF
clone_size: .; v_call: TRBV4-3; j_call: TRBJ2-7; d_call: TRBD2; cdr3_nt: TGCGCCAGCAGCCAAGAGATGGGACTAGCGGGGACCTACGAGCAGTACTTC; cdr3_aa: CASSQEMGLAGTYEQYF
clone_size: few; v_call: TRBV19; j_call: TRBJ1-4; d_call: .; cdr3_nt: TGTGCCAGTAGTATGGGGACATCGAAAAGAATGTTTTTT; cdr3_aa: CASSMGTSKRMFF
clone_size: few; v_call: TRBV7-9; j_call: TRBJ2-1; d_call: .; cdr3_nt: TGTGCCAGCAGGGCCGACAGCTCCTACAATGAGCAGTTCTTC; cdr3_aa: CASRADSSYNEQFF
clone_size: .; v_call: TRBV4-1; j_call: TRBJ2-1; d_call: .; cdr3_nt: TGCGCCAGCAGCCAGGGGCCCGATGGGAGCTCCTACAATGAGCAGTTCTTC; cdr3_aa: CASSQGPDGSSYNEQFF
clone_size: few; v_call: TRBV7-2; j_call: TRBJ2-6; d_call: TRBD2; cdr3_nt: TGTGCCAGCAGCTTAGGGGGGGGTCCCCTAGGTGGGGCCAACGTCCTGACTTTC; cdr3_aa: CASSLGGGPLGGANVLTF
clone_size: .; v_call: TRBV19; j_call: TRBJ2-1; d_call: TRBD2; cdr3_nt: TGTGCCAGTAGTAGCGTGCGGCGGGGGATAGGGAATGAGCAGTTCTTC; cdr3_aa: CASSSVRRGIGNEQFF
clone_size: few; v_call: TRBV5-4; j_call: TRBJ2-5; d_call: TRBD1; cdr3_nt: TGTGCCAGCAGCTTGTCAGCAGGGGGCGCAGAGACCCAGTACTTC; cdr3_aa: CASSLSAGGAETQYF
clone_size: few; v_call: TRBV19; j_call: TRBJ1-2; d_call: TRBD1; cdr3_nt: TGTGCCAGTATGAACCGCGACAGGGTGGACGATGGCTACACCTTC; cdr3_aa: CASMNRDRVDDGYTF
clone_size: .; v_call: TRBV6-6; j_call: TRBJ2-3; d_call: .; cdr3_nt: TGTGCCACCTCGGACTCTTACACAGATACGCAGTATTTT; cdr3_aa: CATSDSYTDTQYF
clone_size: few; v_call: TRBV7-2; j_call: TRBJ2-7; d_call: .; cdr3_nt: TGTGCCAGCAGCCCTGGTGGTCGCTCCTACGAGCAGTACTTC; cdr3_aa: CASSPGGRSYEQYF
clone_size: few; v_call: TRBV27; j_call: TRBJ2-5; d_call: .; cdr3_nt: TGTGCCAGCAGTCACCCCCGGGAGACCCAGTACTTC; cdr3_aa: CASSHPRETQYF
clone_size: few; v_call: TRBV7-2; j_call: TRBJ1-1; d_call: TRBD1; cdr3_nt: TGTGCCAGCAGCCGACAGGGCCTCCTGAACACTGAAGCTTTCTTT; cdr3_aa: CASSRQGLLNTEAFF
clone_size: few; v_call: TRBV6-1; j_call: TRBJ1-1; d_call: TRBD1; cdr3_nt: TGTGCCAGCAGTGAAGTGGGACAGGGCACTGAAGCTTTCTTT; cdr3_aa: CASSEVGQGTEAFF
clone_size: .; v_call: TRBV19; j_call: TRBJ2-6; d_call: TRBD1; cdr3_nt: TGTGCCAGTTGGGACAGTTTTTCCTCTGGGGCCAACGTCCTGACTTTC; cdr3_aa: CASWDSFSSGANVLTF
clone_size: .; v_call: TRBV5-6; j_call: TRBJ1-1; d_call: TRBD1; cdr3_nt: TGTGCCAGCGGGATCAGACAGGGGCAAAGAGCTGAAGCTTTCTTT; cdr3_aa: CASGIRQGQRAEAFF
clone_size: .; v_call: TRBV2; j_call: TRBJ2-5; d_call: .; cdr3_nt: TGTGCCAGCAGTGCGGGCCGGGAGACCCAGTACTTC; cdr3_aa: CASSAGRETQYF
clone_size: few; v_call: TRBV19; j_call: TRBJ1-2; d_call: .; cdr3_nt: TGTGCCAGTAGCCCAAGACAGTTCTATGGCTACACCTTC; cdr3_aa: CASSPRQFYGYTF
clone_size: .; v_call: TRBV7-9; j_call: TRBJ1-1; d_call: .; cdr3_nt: TGTGCCAGCAGCTTACACGGGGGGAACACTGAAGCTTTCTTT; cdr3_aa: CASSLHGGNTEAFF
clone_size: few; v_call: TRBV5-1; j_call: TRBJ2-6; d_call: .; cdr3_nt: TGCGCCAGCAGCTTGGCGGGTTCTGGGGCCAACGTCCTGACTTTC; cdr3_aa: CASSLAGSGANVLTF
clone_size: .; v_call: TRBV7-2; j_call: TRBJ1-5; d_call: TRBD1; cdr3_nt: TGTGCCAGTCAATCCGGGACAGGCTTAAATCAGCCCCAGCATTTT; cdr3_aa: CASQSGTGLNQPQHF
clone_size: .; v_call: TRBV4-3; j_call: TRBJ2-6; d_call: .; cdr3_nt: TGCGCCAGCAGCCAAATACAAGGGGGCTCTGGGGCCAACGTCCTGACTTTC; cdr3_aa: CASSQIQGGSGANVLTF
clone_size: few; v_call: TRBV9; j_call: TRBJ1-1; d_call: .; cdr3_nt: TGTGCCAGCAGCGGTGACAGCACTGAAGCTTTCTTT; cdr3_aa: CASSGDSTEAFF
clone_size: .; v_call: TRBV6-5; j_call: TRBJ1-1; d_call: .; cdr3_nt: TGTGCCAGCAGTTACGGCAGTGCTAGTAACACTGAAGCTTTCTTT; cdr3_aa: CASSYGSASNTEAFF